Shown below are 27 T cell receptor beta chains from a single sample sequenced in a study of molecular identifiers for immune sequencing clone quantification. TCRdb re-derived calls from the PCR reads in MiXCR, one entry per CDR3 protein. Among 70,000 to 90,000 distinct CDR3 sequences listed, about 21% were seen once. The sample comprised naive CD8+ T cells from blood, with Jurkat cell RNA spiked in. Sample subset: FACS-sorted CD8+CD4-CCR7+CD45RA+ naive T cells. The receptors originated from a human donor in good health. Some libraries in this study had Jurkat cell RNA spiked in.

As concerns this clonotype: A junction end diverges from the germline sequence, so it may reflect a read error. This rearrangement joins TRBV4-1 to TRBJ1-3; 10 nucleotides agree with TRBD1. CDR1 is MGHRA, CDR2 YSYEKL, per germline. The CDR3 totals 21 residues. The CDR3 protein is CASSQDAKGQGIRGSGSTIYF. The CDR3 bases are TGCGCCAGCAGCCAAGATGCGAAGGGACAGGGGATACGGGGCTCTGGAAGCACCATATATTTT.

The chain recombines TRBV3-1 with TRBJ2-2, with 12 bases that match TRBD2. Germline trimming cut 4 bases from V and 4 bases from J; bases unmatched to any gene: 7. The CDR3 is 17 amino acids. Germline CDR1 is LGHDT and CDR2 is YNNKEL (reference sequence). The CDR3 DNA reads TGTGCCAGCAGCCCCCCGACTAGCGGGGGCCTCACCGGGGAGCTGTTTTTT. Translated: CASSPPTSGGLTGELFF.

This clonotype appeared many times. The chain joins TRBV7-9 to TRBJ2-7; D is perhaps TRBD1 or TRBD2 (5 bases each). Germline V gene data show CDR1 as SEHNR and CDR2 as FQNEAQ (reference sequence). Trimming removed 6 bases from V and 6 bases from J, with 12 bases in between. The CDR3 covers 12 residues. CDR3 DNA sequence: TGTGCCAGCAGGGGACCCCGGGGCGAGCAGTACTTC. As protein: CASRGPRGEQYF. Filled out from reference TRBV7-9 and TRBJ2-7, the complete variable domain reads DTGVSQNPRHKITKRGQNVTFRCDPISEHNRLYWYRQTLGQGPEFLTYFQNEAQLEKSRLLSDRFSAERPKGSFSTLEIQRTEQGDSAMYLCASRGPRGEQYFGPGTRLTVT.

The sample holds many counts of this clonotype. The V gene is TRBV28, the J gene TRBJ2-7; D is unclear. Germline V gene lookup returns CDR1 MDHEN and CDR2 SYDVKM. This CDR3 comprises 14 residues. V gave up 1 base and J gave up 5 bases, with 12 bases separating them. The CDR3 DNA follows: TGTGCCAGCAGTTTATCAGGTTTCGAAGACGAGCAGTACTTC. Its protein product is CASSLSGFEDEQYF.

As regards this clonotype: A junction end diverges from the germline sequence, so it may reflect a read error. The chain recombines TRBV27 with TRBJ1-5; D remains ambiguous. Germline V lookup: CDR1 MNHEY, CDR2 SMNVEV (reference sequence). The CDR3 sequence is 13 residues long. CDR3 nucleotides: TGTGCCAGCAGTAAAAACCCGGGTCAGCCCCAGCGTTTT. Its protein product is CASSKNPGQPQRF.

In this sample, this clonotype turned up many times. The rearrangement links TRBV4-1 to TRBJ2-5; perhaps D is TRBD1 or TRBD2 (6 bases each). The CDR3 sequence is 15 residues long. Germline loops: CDR1 MGHRA, CDR2 YSYEKL. V dropped 0 bases and J dropped 1 base, with 9 bases sitting between them. For the CDR3, the DNA is TGCGCCAGCAGCCAAGAAGGGGGGAGCCAAGAGACCCAGTACTTC. Residues: CASSQEGGSQETQYF.

Details on this clonotype: The junction departs from the called germline gene at one end, perhaps through a read error. This rearrangement joins TRBV28 to TRBJ2-7; D unclear. The CDR3 sequence is 14 residues long. The germline CDR1 and CDR2 sequences are MDHEN and SYDVKM. This CDR3 is CVSNLAVGSYEQYF. Written as DNA, the CDR3 is TGTGTCAGCAATCTGGCGGTGGGCAGCTACGAGCAGTACTTC.

Many counts were recorded for this clonotype. The chain is built from TRBV28 and TRBJ2-5, with a possible D match to TRBD1 (6 bases). This CDR3 is built from 14 residues. Germline CDR1 reads MDHEN; CDR2 reads SYDVKM. V lost 2 bases to trimming and J lost 2 bases, with 9 bases between them. The CDR3 loop is CASSLGDTQETQYF. The DNA for the CDR3 is TGTGCCAGCAGTTTAGGGGACACACAAGAGACCCAGTACTTC.

This clonotype showed up many times. The chain carries TRBV4-1 and TRBJ2-5, with 8 nucleotides matching TRBD2. The CDR3 runs 14 residues. The V gene end was trimmed by 8 bases and the J gene end by 2 bases; junction bases not matched to a gene: 7. CDR1 and CDR2 from the germline V gene are MGHRA and YSYEKL. The CDR3 sequence is CASGELAEQETQYF. Written as DNA, the CDR3 is TGCGCCAGCGGCGAACTAGCGGAACAAGAGACCCAGTACTTC.

This clonotype has ten or more counts. V gene TRBV7-8 combines with J gene TRBJ2-3, with TRBD2 as a possible D gene (6 bases). V was shortened by 5 bases and J by 2 bases, with 11 bases between the two germline ends. CDR1 is SGHVS and CDR2 is FQNEAQ in the germline V gene. This CDR3 has 14 residues. CDR3 nucleotides: TGTGCCAGCAGCCCAGCGGGCTACACAGATACGCAGTATTTT. Amino acids: CASSPAGYTDTQYF.

This clonotype has a handful of counts. The V call is TRBV3-1, the J call TRBJ2-3; weak D call: TRBD2 (6 bases). The CDR3 loop spans 15 amino acids. Trimming pared 3 bases from V and 5 bases from J, leaving 15 bases between. Germline CDR1 and CDR2: LGHDT and YNNKEL (reference sequence). The CDR3 region has the DNA TGTGCCAGCAGCCACCCCTCGGAGGGCCTAGATACGCAGTATTTT. Its protein product is CASSHPSEGLDTQYF.

Ten or more counts support this clonotype. The chain recombines TRBV5-1 with TRBJ2-5; D unresolved. V was cut by 0 bases and J by 4 bases, with 13 bases left in between. There are 15 residues in the CDR3. Per the germline V gene, CDR1 is SGHRS and CDR2 is YFSETQ. The CDR3 reads CASSLGYGSGETQYF. As DNA, the CDR3 is TGCGCCAGCAGCTTGGGATATGGGTCGGGAGAGACCCAGTACTTC.

This clonotype was observed at least ten times. J is TRBJ2-1 and V is TRBV29-1, with 9 bases that match TRBD1. Germline assignment: CDR1 SQVTM and CDR2 ANQGSEA. This CDR3 has 15 residues. V lost 8 bases and J lost 3; bases outside the gene matches: 11. CDR3: CSIYSRDRVYNEQFF. The CDR3 DNA sequence: TGCAGCATCTACTCCCGGGACAGGGTCTACAATGAGCAGTTCTTC.

The chain has TRBV19 and TRBJ2-1; 8 nucleotides agree with TRBD2. This CDR3 region has 16 residues. CDR1 and CDR2 from the germline V gene are LNHDA and SQIVND (reference sequence). V lost 3 bases and J lost 4; bases outside the gene matches: 8. The CDR3 here is CASSIRGGGTYNEQFF. The CDR3 DNA reads TGTGCCAGTAGTATTCGTGGCGGGGGGACTTACAATGAGCAGTTCTTC.

This clonotype was observed many times. This sequence joins TRBV6-1 and TRBJ2-7; D gene unclear. Germline V gene sequence: CDR1 MNHNS, CDR2 SASEGT. V dropped 4 bases and J dropped 4 bases, with 17 bases sitting between them. The CDR3 runs to 15 residues. As DNA, the CDR3 is TGTGCCAGCAGTGCCTTCGACGTGACGGATTACGAGCAGTACTTC. Translation: CASSAFDVTDYEQYF.

This clonotype appeared many times. This rearrangement joins TRBV7-6 to TRBJ2-3; 9 positions match TRBD2. Germline V gives CDR1 SGHVS, CDR2 FNYEAQ. The CDR3 spans 18 residues. Trimming at V came to 0 bases and at J to 4 bases, leaving 11 bases not matched to a gene. CDR3 residues: CASSLAPGTSLSPDTQYF. CDR3 in DNA: TGTGCCAGCAGCTTAGCTCCCGGGACTAGCCTGAGCCCAGATACGCAGTATTTT.

In this sample, this clonotype turned up many times. The chain combines TRBV5-5 with TRBJ1-4; no reliable D call. Germline assignment: CDR1 SGHKS and CDR2 YYEKEE (reference sequence). Trimming took off 6 bases at V and 0 bases at J, with 12 bases between the two ends. The CDR3 loop spans 15 amino acids. This chain's CDR3 is CASTHNSATNEKLFF. The CDR3 region has the DNA TGTGCCAGCACACATAACAGCGCAACTAATGAAAAACTGTTTTTT.

This clonotype was found many times. The chain combines TRBV4-3 with TRBJ2-2; tentatively, D is TRBD2 (6 bases). Per the germline V gene, CDR1 is LGHNA and CDR2 is YSLEER. This CDR3 spans 17 amino acids. V lost 0 bases and J lost 3, with 14 bases in between. CDR3: CASSQDRASVDTGELFF. The DNA of the CDR3 is TGCGCCAGCAGCCAAGATAGGGCTAGCGTCGACACCGGGGAGCTGTTTTTT.

This clonotype showed up many times. The CDR3 is CASSWKGQGEDTEAFF. CDR3 coding DNA: TGTGCCAGCAGCTGGAAGGGACAGGGAGAGGACACTGAAGCTTTCTTT. The genes are TRBV7-9 and TRBJ1-1; 9 positions agree with TRBD1. The CDR3 runs to 16 residues. V lost 4 bases and J lost 3; bases outside the gene matches: 9. Germline V gives CDR1 SEHNR, CDR2 FQNEAQ (reference sequence).

Turning to this clonotype: A much larger clone differs from this one at a single base, so this may be a read error. The V and J genes are TRBV7-9 and TRBJ2-3, with 7 bases lining up with TRBD2. The germline V gene has CDR1 SEHNR and CDR2 FQNEAQ (reference sequence). This CDR3 has 18 residues. The CDR3 DNA reads as TGTGCCAGCAGCTTAAATCGGGAGGTAATTGTGGGCACAGATACGCAGTGTTTT. This sequence encodes CASSLNREVIVGTDTQCF. The complete variable domain, with remaining parts taken from reference TRBV7-9 and TRBJ2-3, reads DTGVSQNPRHKITKRGQNVTFRCDPISEHNRLYWYRQTLGQGPEFLTYFQNEAQLEKSRLLSDRFSAERPKGSFSTLEIQRTEQGDSAMYLCASSLNREVIVGTDTQCFGPGTRLTVL.

There are many counts of this clonotype. The chain couples TRBV20-1 to TRBJ2-3; possible D gene TRBD2, 6 bases. This CDR3 has 16 amino acids. Germline CDR1 is DFQATT and CDR2 is SNEGSKA (reference sequence). V was clipped by 0 bases and J by 4 bases, with 17 bases between them. The CDR3 reads CSARDPLEGNPDTQYF. In DNA form, the CDR3 reads TGCAGTGCTAGAGATCCGTTGGAGGGGAACCCAGATACGCAGTATTTT.

This clonotype was recorded many times. The chain combines TRBV29-1 with TRBJ1-1; 7 bases agree with TRBD1. Germline loops: CDR1 SQVTM, CDR2 ANQGSEA. The CDR3 is 12 amino acids. V gave up 7 bases and J gave up 8 bases; unmatched junction bases: 10. The CDR3 sequence is CSAQGGTAEAFF. DNA of the CDR3: TGCAGCGCCCAAGGGGGGACAGCAGAAGCTTTCTTT. The variable domain in full, completed from reference TRBV29-1 and TRBJ1-1, reads SAVISQKPSRDICQRGTSLTIQCQVDSQVTMMFWYRQQPGQSLTLIATANQGSEATYESGFVIDKFPISRPNLTFSTLTVSNMSPEDSSIYLCSAQGGTAEAFFGQGTRLTVV.

This clonotype has ten or more counts. This chain uses TRBV6-2 or TRBV6-3 with TRBJ2-1, with D tentatively TRBD1 or TRBD2 (6 bases each). The CDR3 loop spans 14 amino acids. Deletions cut 2 bases from V and 2 bases from J, with 7 bases between. Germline CDR1 MNHEY, CDR2 SVGEGT. DNA of the CDR3: TGTGCCAGCAGTTACGGGGGGCCCTACAATGAGCAGTTCTTC. Protein sequence: CASSYGGPYNEQFF.

In this sample, this clonotype turned up many times. The V gene is TRBV30, the J gene TRBJ2-1; TRBD1 is a possible D gene (6 bases). Germline lookup yields CDR1 GTSNPN and CDR2 SVGIG (reference sequence). This CDR3 spans 14 amino acids. Trimming shortened V by 4 bases and J by 3 bases, and 13 bases separated the two germline ends. The CDR3 region is CAWTPGQLYNEQFF. The CDR3 DNA reads as TGTGCCTGGACCCCCGGACAGCTCTACAATGAGCAGTTCTTC.

This clonotype came up many times. J is TRBJ2-7 and V is TRBV20-1; 7 bases align to TRBD1. Per the germline V gene, CDR1 is DFQATT and CDR2 is SNEGSKA (reference sequence). V dropped 0 bases and J dropped 4; count of bases not matched to a gene: 9. This CDR3 contains 15 residues. CDR3 in DNA: TGCAGTGCTAGAGATTTTCCGACAGGGATATACGAGCAGTACTTC. Translating gives CSARDFPTGIYEQYF.

Comment on this clonotype: Being one base from a much bigger clone, this may be a read error. CDR3 loop: CASSYGTRGIYEQYF. The CDR3 DNA reads as TGTGCCAGCAGTTACGGGACAAGGGGCATCTACGAGCAGTACTTC. V gene TRBV6-5 combines with J gene TRBJ2-7; a weak D match, TRBD1 (6 bases). Germline values: CDR1 MNHEY, CDR2 SVGAGI. The CDR3 consists of 15 residues. Trimming removed 2 bases from V and 3 bases from J, with 14 bases in between.

The V and J genes are TRBV3-1 and TRBJ2-3, with 7 bases aligning to TRBD1. V dropped 10 bases and J dropped 0; count of bases not matched to a gene: 13. Looked up from germline, CDR1 is LGHDT and CDR2 is YNNKEL (reference sequence). The CDR3 sequence is 16 residues long. The CDR3 here is CANPGQHVSSTDTQYF. The CDR3 DNA sequence: TGTGCCAACCCGGGACAGCACGTTTCTAGCACAGATACGCAGTATTTT.